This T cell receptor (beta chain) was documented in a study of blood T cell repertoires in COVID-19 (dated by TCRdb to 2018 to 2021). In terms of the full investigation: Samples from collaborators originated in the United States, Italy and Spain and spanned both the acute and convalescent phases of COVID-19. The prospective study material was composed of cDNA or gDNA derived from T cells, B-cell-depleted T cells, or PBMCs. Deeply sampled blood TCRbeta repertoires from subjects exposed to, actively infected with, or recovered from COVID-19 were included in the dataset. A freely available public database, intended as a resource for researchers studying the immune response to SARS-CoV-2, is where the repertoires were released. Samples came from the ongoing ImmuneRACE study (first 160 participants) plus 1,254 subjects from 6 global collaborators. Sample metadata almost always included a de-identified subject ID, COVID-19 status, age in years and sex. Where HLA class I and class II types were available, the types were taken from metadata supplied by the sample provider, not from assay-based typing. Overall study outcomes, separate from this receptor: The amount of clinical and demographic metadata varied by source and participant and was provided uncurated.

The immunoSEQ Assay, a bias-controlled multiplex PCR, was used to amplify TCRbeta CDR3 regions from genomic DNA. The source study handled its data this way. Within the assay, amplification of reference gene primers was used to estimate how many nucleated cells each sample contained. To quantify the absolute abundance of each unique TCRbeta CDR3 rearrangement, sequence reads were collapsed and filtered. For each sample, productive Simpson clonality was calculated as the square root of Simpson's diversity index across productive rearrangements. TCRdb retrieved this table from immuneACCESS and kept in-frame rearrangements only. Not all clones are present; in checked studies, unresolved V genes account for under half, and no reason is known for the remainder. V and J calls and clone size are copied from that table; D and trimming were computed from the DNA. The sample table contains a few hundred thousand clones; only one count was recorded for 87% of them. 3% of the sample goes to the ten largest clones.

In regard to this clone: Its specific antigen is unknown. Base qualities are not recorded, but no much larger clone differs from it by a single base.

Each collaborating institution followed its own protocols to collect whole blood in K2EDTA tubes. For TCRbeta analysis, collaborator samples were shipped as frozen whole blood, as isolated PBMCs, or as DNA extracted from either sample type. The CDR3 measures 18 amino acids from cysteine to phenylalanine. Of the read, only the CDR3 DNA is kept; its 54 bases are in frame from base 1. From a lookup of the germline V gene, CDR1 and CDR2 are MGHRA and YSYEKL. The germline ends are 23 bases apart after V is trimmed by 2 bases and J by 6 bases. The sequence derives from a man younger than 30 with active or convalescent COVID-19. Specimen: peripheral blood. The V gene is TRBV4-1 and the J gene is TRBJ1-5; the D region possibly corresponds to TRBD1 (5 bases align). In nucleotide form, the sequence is TGCGCCAGCAGCCAACTTGGGGAAGGGCTTCAGGGTAGTCAGCCCCAGCATTTT. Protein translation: CASSQLGEGLQGSQPQHF.